Each of the 14 T cell receptor beta chains below was sequenced from the same sample in a study of T cell changes during pregnancy in multiple sclerosis. Sequencing used immunoSEQ multiplex PCR; TCRdb keeps in-frame clones, though not all of them. The data hold tens of thousands of clones, with 85% to 95% observed a single time. The specimen comprised peripheral blood, sampled after pregnancy. These receptors were taken from a female donor with multiple sclerosis, enrolled in a pregnancy study.

The rearrangement links TRBV6-5 to TRBJ2-7; maybe TRBD1 (6 bases). Deletions cut 4 bases from V and 4 bases from J, with 17 bases between. The germline CDR1 and CDR2 sequences are MNHEY and SVGAGI. The CDR3 totals 15 residues. CDR3 DNA sequence: TGTGCCAGCAGTTTAAAAGGGGGTTGGAGATACGAGCAGTACTTC. Its translation: CASSLKGGWRYEQYF.

This clone was found once. The J gene is TRBJ2-7, the V gene TRBV6-1; possible D gene TRBD2, 5 bases. The germline CDR1 and CDR2 sequences are MNHNS and SASEGT. This CDR3 region has 16 residues. Between the trimmed V and J ends, which lost 0 bases and 1 base, there was a span of 13 bases. The CDR3 protein is CASSEAWTHPSYEQYF. The CDR3, as DNA: TGTGCCAGCAGTGAAGCTTGGACTCACCCTTCCTACGAGCAGTACTTC.

V and J are TRBV27 and TRBJ2-5, with TRBD2 matching over 8 bases. Germline loops: CDR1 MNHEY, CDR2 SMNVEV (reference sequence). J lost 4 bases, V lost 6 bases, and 7 bases had no gene match. CDR3 length: 14 amino acids. CDR3 residues: CASRVLADGETQYF. The CDR3 DNA reads as TGTGCCAGCAGGGTACTAGCGGATGGAGAGACCCAGTACTTC.

The chain is built from TRBV6-1 and TRBJ2-2; D unresolved. The V end lost 9 bases, the J end lost 1 base, and 9 bases lay between the germline ends. The CDR3 extends over 13 amino acids. The germline gives CDR1 MNHNS, CDR2 SASEGT. The CDR3, as DNA: TGTGCCAGTGCGGCCCAGAACACCGGGGAGCTGTTTTTT. Protein sequence: CASAAQNTGELFF.

The J gene is TRBJ1-2, the V gene TRBV18, with a weak D call TRBD1 (5 bases). V lost 3 bases, J lost 8 bases, and 16 bases lay in between. This CDR3 region has 14 residues. Per the germline V gene, CDR1 is KGHSH and CDR2 is LQKENI. The CDR3 reads CASSPPGLRSGYTF. For the CDR3, the DNA is TGTGCCAGCTCACCCCCAGGGCTACGTAGCGGCTACACCTTC. Filled out from reference TRBV18 and TRBJ1-2, the complete variable domain reads NAGVMQNPRHLVRRRGQEARLRCSPMKGHSHVYWYRQLPEEGLKFMVYLQKENIIDESGMPKERFSAEFPKEGPSILRIQQVVRGDSAAYFCASSPPGLRSGYTFGSGTRLTVV.

The gene calls are TRBV5-8 and TRBJ1-4, with 9 bases lining up with TRBD1. Per germline, CDR1 SGHTS and CDR2 YDEGEE. The J segment lost 8 bases and the V segment lost 4 bases, leaving 9 bases of the junction unmatched. The CDR3 extends over 15 amino acids. CDR3 protein: CASSGKQGAREKLFF. The CDR3 nucleotides are TGTGCCAGCAGCGGCAAACAGGGGGCGCGAGAAAAACTGTTTTTT. Filled out from reference TRBV5-8 and TRBJ1-4, the complete variable domain reads EAGVTQSPTHLIKTRGQQATLRCSPISGHTSVYWYQQALGLGLQFLLWYDEGEERNRGNFPPRFSGRQFPNYSSELNVNALELEDSALYLCASSGKQGAREKLFFGSGTQLSVL.

The CDR3 DNA sequence: TGTGCCAGCAGCCAATCGATAACCCCCAGGGGGCTTACAGATACGCAGTATTTT. It codes for CASSQSITPRGLTDTQYF. This chain uses TRBV16 with TRBJ2-3; TRBD1 aligns across 8 bases. CDR1 is KGHSY and CDR2 is FQNENV in the germline V gene. This CDR3 contains 18 residues. V lost 0 bases, J lost 3 bases, and 11 bases stayed unmatched.

The chain couples TRBV18 to TRBJ1-1, with D possibly TRBD1 on 5 matching bases. The CDR3 runs 14 residues. The ends were cut back, 2 bases at V and 1 base at J, with 8 bases in the middle. From germline, CDR1 is KGHSH and CDR2 LQKENI. The CDR3 protein is CASSPGGGNTEAFF. The CDR3, as DNA: TGTGCCAGCTCACCAGGCGGGGGGAACACTGAAGCTTTCTTT. The full variable domain, its missing parts supplied by reference TRBV18 and TRBJ1-1, is NAGVMQNPRHLVRRRGQEARLRCSPMKGHSHVYWYRQLPEEGLKFMVYLQKENIIDESGMPKERFSAEFPKEGPSILRIQQVVRGDSAAYFCASSPGGGNTEAFFGQGTRLTVV.

The chain has TRBV29-1 and TRBJ2-3, with 7 bases that match TRBD1. CDR1 is SQVTM, CDR2 ANQGSEA, per germline. Unmatched junction bases numbered 8, after V lost 2 bases and J lost 3 bases. The CDR3 length is 15 residues. The CDR3: CSVEWKGRGTDTQYF. Written as DNA, the CDR3 is TGCAGCGTTGAATGGAAGGGCAGGGGGACAGATACGCAGTATTTT.

This clone came up once. The chain links TRBV7-2 to TRBJ2-1; tentative D call: TRBD2 (6 bases). V gave up 3 bases and J gave up 6 bases, with 12 bases separating them. This CDR3 comprises 14 residues. Germline assignment: CDR1 SGHTA and CDR2 FQGNSA. Here the CDR3 DNA reads TGTGCCAGCAGCTTCGTGGACGGGGGCAATGAGCAGTTCTTC. Its translation is CASSFVDGGNEQFF. Complete variable domain (other parts from reference TRBV7-2 and TRBJ2-1): GAGVSQSPSNKVTEKGKDVELRCDPISGHTALYWYRQSLGQGLEFLIYFQGNSAPDKSGLPSDRFSAERTGGSVSTLTIQRTQQEDSAVYLCASSFVDGGNEQFFGPGTRLTVL.

V usage is TRBV19 and J usage is TRBJ1-5; D remains ambiguous. This CDR3 contains 14 residues. Germline-derived CDR1 and CDR2 are LNHDA and SQIVND (reference sequence). V lost 7 bases to trimming and J lost 0 bases, with 10 bases between them. CDR3 amino acids: CASNYDYSNQPQHF. CDR3 bases: TGTGCCAGTAATTACGACTATAGCAATCAGCCCCAGCATTTT. Combining the CDR3 with reference TRBV19 and TRBJ1-5 gives the whole variable domain DGGITQSPKYLFRKEGQNVTLSCEQNLNHDAMYWYRQDPGQGLRLIYYSQIVNDFQKGDIAEGYSVSREKKESFPLTVTSAQKNPTAFYLCASNYDYSNQPQHFGDGTRLSIL.

This clone appeared a single time. The chain carries TRBV7-2 and TRBJ2-7; TRBD1 matches 7 bases. Per the germline V gene, CDR1 is SGHTA and CDR2 is FQGNSA. Trimming cost V 5 bases and J 4 bases; bases outside gene matches: 17. This CDR3 is 17 amino acids long. As DNA, the CDR3 is TGTGCCAGCAGCGCCCGCTCCGGGACAGAAAAGATTTACGAGCAGTACTTC. Protein product: CASSARSGTEKIYEQYF. The whole variable domain, filled in from reference TRBV7-2 and TRBJ2-7, reads GAGVSQSPSNKVTEKGKDVELRCDPISGHTALYWYRQSLGQGLEFLIYFQGNSAPDKSGLPSDRFSAERTGGSVSTLTIQRTQQEDSAVYLCASSARSGTEKIYEQYFGPGTRLTVT.

The rearrangement joins TRBV19 to TRBJ1-4; no clear D. CDR1 is LNHDA, CDR2 SQIVND, per germline (reference sequence). V lost 10 bases to trimming and J lost 8 bases, with 14 bases between them. The CDR3 totals 12 residues. The DNA for the CDR3 is TGTGCCACCGCTTCCACAATGGAAAAACTGTTTTTT. Amino acids: CATASTMEKLFF.

The chain recombines TRBV5-1 with TRBJ1-1; tentatively, D is TRBD1 (5 bases). The CDR3 totals 15 residues. In germline, CDR1 is SGHRS, CDR2 YFSETQ. V lost 2 bases and J 3 bases, leaving 14 bases between the germline ends. The CDR3 DNA reads as TGCGCCAGCAGCTTTCTGGGGGGTAGGGACACTGAAGCTTTCTTT. This translates into CASSFLGGRDTEAFF.